The rows below give T cell receptor beta chains drawn from one sample of a study of T cell responses to AZD1222 COVID-19 vaccine. Using immunoSEQ multiplex PCR, the repertoire was profiled, and TCRdb retains in-frame clones only, with some absent. The data hold around 150,000 clones, with around 88% observed a single time. This material consisted of peripheral blood, taken on day 0 of MenACWY control vaccination. The receptors were sampled from an adult in good health. CDR3s include the opening cysteine and the closing phenylalanine or tryptophan. The D gene is left open where the match is weak. Expanded clones are given a class, and other clones once, few, many or no size at all.

clone_size	d_call	v_call	j_call	cdr3_nt	cdr3_aa
NA	NA	TRBV28	TRBJ1-5	TGTGCCAGCAGGGTTAGCAATCAGCCCCAGCATTTT	CASRVSNQPQHF
NA	TRBD1	TRBV11-2	TRBJ2-5	TGTGCCAGCAGCTCCCGACAGGGCATCCAAGAGACCCAGTACTTC	CASSSRQGIQETQYF
NA	NA	TRBV9	TRBJ1-1	TGTGCCAGCAGCGTAGCAGCAGACCTTAGCACTGAAGCTTTCTTT	CASSVAADLSTEAFF
once	TRBD2	TRBV9	TRBJ2-1	TGTGCCAGCAGCGTAACTAGCGGGAGCTACAATGAGCAGTTCTTC	CASSVTSGSYNEQFF
NA	NA	TRBV3-1/TRBV3-2	TRBJ1-2	TGTGCCAGCAGCCAAGCTGCAGGGGCGACTTGGGGCTACACCTTC	CASSQAAGATWGYTF
once	NA	TRBV24-1	TRBJ1-1	TGTGCCACCAGTGTGTTTCCAGGACGTCTGAACACTGAAGCTTTCTTT	CATSVFPGRLNTEAFF
once	NA	TRBV5-1	TRBJ1-1	TGCGCCAGCAGCCCGGATGCGAACACTGAAGCTTTCTTT	CASSPDANTEAFF
NA	NA	TRBV29-1	TRBJ1-1	TGCAGCGGTGGGGGTCCCACTGAAGCTTTCTTT	CSGGGPTEAFF
NA	NA	TRBV27	TRBJ2-3	TGTGCCAGCAGTTTATTTCCACTGGGGGAAGCAGATACGCAGTATTTT	CASSLFPLGEADTQYF
once	TRBD1	TRBV4-3	TRBJ2-7	TGCGCCAGCAGTCCGGGACAGGGAGGGTACGAGCAGTACTTC	CASSPGQGGYEQYF
NA	NA	TRBV3-1/TRBV3-2	TRBJ2-3	TGTGCCAGCAGCCAAGAGCCCTATCGGGAAGCAGATACGCAGTATTTT	CASSQEPYREADTQYF
NA	TRBD1	TRBV12-5	TRBJ1-1	TGTGCTAGAGGACAGGGTAACACTGAAGCTTTCTTT	CARGQGNTEAFF
once	NA	TRBV19	TRBJ1-1	TGTGCCAGTAGCCCTACAGGTACCACTGAAGCTTTCTTT	CASSPTGTTEAFF
NA	TRBD1	TRBV3-1/TRBV3-2	TRBJ2-7	TGTGCCAGCAGCCGAGTAAAAACCACCGGCACGACAGGGAGAAGCTCCTACGAGCAGTACTTC	CASSRVKTTGTTGRSSYEQYF
once	NA	TRBV11-2	TRBJ1-2	TGTGCCAGCAGCTCTCCTCGTCGTGGAGACTATGGCTACACCTTC	CASSSPRRGDYGYTF
NA	NA	TRBV5-6	TRBJ1-2	TGTGCCAGCAGCTTGGAGGGACCAAGGGGCTATGGCTACACCTTC	CASSLEGPRGYGYTF
NA	TRBD2	TRBV5-6	TRBJ2-3	TGTGCCAGCAGTGATAGCGGGGGTTGGGGTACGCAGTATTTT	CASSDSGGWGTQYF
NA	TRBD1	TRBV9	TRBJ1-1	TGTGCCAGCAGCACAGGGGTTCCGGACACTGAAGCTTTCTTT	CASSTGVPDTEAFF
NA	NA	TRBV27	TRBJ2-7	TGTGCCAGCAGTCCACGACAGGTAGCCTACGAGCAGTACTTC	CASSPRQVAYEQYF
NA	NA	TRBV4-1	TRBJ2-7	TGCGCCAGCAGCACCTTAAGCCGGGTCTCTACCTCCTACGAGCAGTACTTC	CASSTLSRVSTSYEQYF
once	NA	TRBV28	TRBJ2-1	TGTGCCAGCAGTGGCCTTGGAGCCCCCTACAATGAGCAGTTCTTC	CASSGLGAPYNEQFF
NA	TRBD1	TRBV18	TRBJ2-7	TGTGCCAGCTCATATGGGACAGGGGAAACCCTCTCCTACGAGCAGTACTTC	CASSYGTGETLSYEQYF